The 29 T cell receptor beta chains below all came from one sample that was sequenced in a study of blood T cell repertoires in COVID-19. Sequencing was performed with immunoSEQ multiplex PCR; in TCRdb, only in-frame clones are kept and a portion is missing. Of some 120,000 clones detected, roughly 79% appear once; the ten largest clones hold 25%. The sample taken for sequencing was peripheral blood. All receptors derive from a human donor in a cohort sampled during active COVID-19.

The genes are TRBV28 and TRBJ1-1; 7 bases are a match to TRBD1. This CDR3 region has 15 residues. Unmatched junction bases numbered 7, after V lost 1 base and J lost 5 bases. Germline V gene sequence: CDR1 MDHEN, CDR2 SYDVKM. The CDR3 sequence is CASSLFRQGRTEAFF. In nucleotides, the CDR3 is TGTGCCAGCAGTTTATTCCGACAGGGTCGGACTGAAGCTTTCTTT.

This chain links TRBV27 with TRBJ1-2, with D perhaps matching TRBD1 (6 bases). V lost 8 bases and J 4 bases, leaving 14 bases between the germline ends. The V gene's germline CDR1 is MNHEY and CDR2 SMNVEV (reference sequence). The CDR3 has 13 residues. In DNA, the CDR3 is TGTGCCAGCGGGTACAGGGTGGGCTATGGCTACACCTTC. Amino acids: CASGYRVGYGYTF.

This chain uses TRBV7-9 with TRBJ1-1, with D perhaps matching TRBD1 (5 bases). The germline CDR1 and CDR2 sequences are SEHNR and FQNEAQ (reference sequence). The CDR3 is made up of 15 amino acids. Deletions cut 2 bases from V and 0 bases from J, with 10 bases between. CDR3 nucleotides: TGTGCCAGCAGCTTAAGTAAGGGGTTGAACACTGAAGCTTTCTTT. Protein product: CASSLSKGLNTEAFF.

The rearrangement uses TRBV28 and TRBJ2-2; D is undetermined. Germline V gives CDR1 MDHEN, CDR2 SYDVKM. Trimming took off 2 bases at V and 3 bases at J, with 13 bases between the two ends. The CDR3 loop spans 16 amino acids. CDR3 sequence: CASSLMPGHYTGELFF. CDR3 DNA sequence: TGTGCCAGCAGTTTAATGCCCGGTCACTACACCGGGGAGCTGTTTTTT.

The genes are TRBV19 and TRBJ1-5; no reliable D call. CDR3 length equals 15 residues. The V end lost 1 base, the J end lost 3 bases, and 10 bases lay between the germline ends. The germline gives CDR1 LNHDA, CDR2 SQIVND (reference sequence). The CDR3 nucleotides are TGTGCCAGTAGTATAGGCGGAGGAATCAATCAGCCCCAGCATTTT. Its translation: CASSIGGGINQPQHF. The full variable domain, completed using reference TRBV19 and TRBJ1-5, is DGGITQSPKYLFRKEGQNVTLSCEQNLNHDAMYWYRQDPGQGLRLIYYSQIVNDFQKGDIAEGYSVSREKKESFPLTVTSAQKNPTAFYLCASSIGGGINQPQHFGDGTRLSIL.

The chain links TRBV4-3 to TRBJ2-1; 10 nucleotides line up with TRBD2. The germline CDR1 and CDR2 sequences are LGHNA and YSLEER. The V and J ends lost 0 bases and 5 bases, in that order; junction bases with no gene match: 1. The CDR3 runs to 15 residues. Here the CDR3 DNA reads TGCGCCAGCAGCCAAGAAGCGGGGGGGAACAATGAGCAGTTCTTC. Amino acid sequence: CASSQEAGGNNEQFF.

The chain employs TRBV4-3 and TRBJ1-4, with 7 bases aligning to TRBD1. Losses at the gene ends were 4 bases for V and 8 bases for J; bases not matched to a gene: 10. The germline V gene encodes CDR1 LGHNA and CDR2 YSLEER. The CDR3 loop spans 15 amino acids. The CDR3, as DNA: TGCGCCAGCAGCCTACAGGGGAAGGTAGAGGAAAAACTGTTTTTT. Protein: CASSLQGKVEEKLFF.

This clone was seen a handful of times. The rearrangement links TRBV24-1 to TRBJ2-1; TRBD2 might be the D (5 bases). In germline, CDR1 is KGHDR, CDR2 SFDVKD. The CDR3 length is 16 residues. Trimming removed 6 bases from V and 4 bases from J, with 18 bases in between. The CDR3 spells CATSFAERARYNEQFF. The CDR3 DNA follows: TGTGCCACCAGTTTCGCCGAGAGGGCGCGGTACAATGAGCAGTTCTTC.

This chain links TRBV18 with TRBJ2-7; the match to TRBD2 covers 8 bases. CDR1 KGHSH and CDR2 LQKENI come from the germline V gene. This CDR3 has 15 residues. After removal of 6 bases from V and 1 base from J, the junction contained 8 bases not matched to a gene. The DNA for the CDR3 is TGTGCCAGCTCTCCCGGGGGGGCGCGATCCTACGAGCAGTACTTC. It codes for CASSPGGARSYEQYF.

CDR3 residues: CSAIHRTEQYF. In DNA form, the CDR3 reads TGCAGTGCTATCCACAGGACCGAGCAGTACTTC. The chain joins TRBV20-1 to TRBJ2-7; D is possibly TRBD1 (5 bases). V was trimmed by 4 bases and J by 6 bases, leaving 10 bases between them. CDR1 DFQATT and CDR2 SNEGSKA come from the germline V gene (reference sequence). The CDR3 contains 11 residues.

A few counts support this clone. The chain employs TRBV7-3 and TRBJ2-7; 8 positions agree with TRBD1. The CDR3 loop spans 14 amino acids. Per germline, CDR1 SGHTA and CDR2 FQGTGA. J lost 6 bases, V lost 4 bases, and 8 bases had no gene match. The chain's CDR3 is CASSSNGQGTEQYF. For the CDR3, the DNA is TGTGCCAGCAGCTCAAACGGACAGGGAACCGAGCAGTACTTC.

The CDR3 loop reads CANTLETDQETQYF. Written as DNA, the CDR3 is TGTGCCAACACACTTGAAACAGACCAAGAGACCCAGTACTTC. The chain is built from TRBV7-2 and TRBJ2-5, with unresolved D. Trimming removed 10 bases at V and 0 bases at J, with 15 bases between. Germline V CDR1 and CDR2: SGHTA, FQGNSA. The CDR3 has 14 amino acids.

This sequence joins TRBV18 and TRBJ1-1; a weak D match, TRBD1 (6 bases). The CDR3 runs 16 residues. V was shortened by 5 bases and J by 0 bases, with 16 bases between the two germline ends. CDR1 is KGHSH, CDR2 LQKENI, per germline. CDR3 nucleotides: TGTGCCAGCTCATCGACACAGGGCCTCATGAACACTGAAGCTTTCTTT. Its protein is CASSSTQGLMNTEAFF.

This rearrangement joins TRBV5-4 to TRBJ1-2, with 9 bases fitting TRBD1. Germline-derived CDR1 and CDR2 are SGHNT and YYREEE (reference sequence). The CDR3 spans 15 residues. Trimming cost V 4 bases and J 8 bases; bases outside gene matches: 12. CDR3 residues: CASSPRDRVPSGYTF. The CDR3 nucleotides are TGTGCCAGCAGCCCCCGGGACAGGGTCCCGTCCGGCTACACCTTC.

The chain is built from TRBV7-2 and TRBJ1-1; the match to TRBD1 covers 7 bases. CDR3 length: 17 amino acids. CDR1 SGHTA and CDR2 FQGNSA come from the germline V gene. V was clipped by 4 bases and J by 4 bases; unmatched bases: 15. CDR3 sequence reads: CASSYRLGQRSSTEAFF. CDR3 sequence (DNA): TGTGCCAGCAGCTACAGGTTGGGACAGAGGAGTTCCACTGAAGCTTTCTTT.

This clone was picked up one time. This chain uses TRBV29-1 with TRBJ2-2, with D unresolved. This CDR3 is built from 14 residues. In germline, CDR1 is SQVTM, CDR2 ANQGSEA. The V end was cut by 3 bases, the J end by 2 bases, with 10 bases between. Here the CDR3 reads CSVDLNSNTGELFF. The CDR3 coding sequence is TGCAGCGTTGATTTAAACAGCAACACCGGGGAGCTGTTTTTT.

CDR3 in DNA: TGTGCCAGCACCCCCTGGGGTAGCGGACCCTCTCGGGAGCAGTACTTC. Translating it yields CASTPWGSGPSREQYF. This chain links TRBV6-2 or TRBV6-3 with TRBJ2-7; D might be TRBD2 (6 bases). The CDR3 is made up of 16 amino acids. Germline CDR1 and CDR2: MNHEY and SVGEGT. Between the trimmed V and J ends, which lost 7 bases and 7 bases, there was a span of 26 bases.

This clone came up many times. The chain has TRBV7-9 and TRBJ1-6; D call uncertain. Trimming removed 1 base at V and 4 bases at J, with 5 bases between. The CDR3 spans 14 residues. Germline V gene sequence: CDR1 SEHNR, CDR2 FQNEAQ (reference sequence). The CDR3 is CASSLEQYNSPLHF. DNA for the CDR3: TGTGCCAGCAGCTTAGAACAGTATAATTCACCCCTCCACTTT.

This clone was seen at least ten times. This chain uses TRBV27 with TRBJ2-5, with 8 bases fitting TRBD1. With V trimmed by 3 bases and J by 3 bases, 6 bases remained unmatched. The CDR3 contains 15 residues. CDR1 is MNHEY and CDR2 is SMNVEV in the germline V gene (reference sequence). CDR3 loop: CASSFLGTGEETQYF. The CDR3 DNA is TGTGCCAGCAGTTTTTTAGGGACAGGAGAAGAGACCCAGTACTTC.

Here the CDR3 reads CASSLGPQNTGELFF. CDR3 DNA sequence: TGTGCCAGCAGCTTAGGGCCCCAGAACACCGGGGAGCTGTTTTTT. The V gene is TRBV7-2, the J gene TRBJ2-2, with unresolved D. With 1 base removed from V and 1 base from J, the gap between germline ends came to 7 bases. The CDR3 is 15 residues long. In germline, CDR1 is SGHTA, CDR2 FQGNSA. The full variable domain, its missing parts supplied by reference TRBV7-2 and TRBJ2-2, is GAGVSQSPSNKVTEKGKDVELRCDPISGHTALYWYRQSLGQGLEFLIYFQGNSAPDKSGLPSDRFSAERTGGSVSTLTIQRTQQEDSAVYLCASSLGPQNTGELFFGEGSRLTVL.

The chain carries TRBV3-1 (or the pseudogene TRBV3-2) and TRBJ2-7; 7 bases fit TRBD2. Per germline, CDR1 LGHDT and CDR2 YNNKEL (reference sequence). CDR3 length: 13 amino acids. V dropped 4 bases and J dropped 2; count of bases not matched to a gene: 2. CDR3 in DNA: TGTGCCAGCAGCCGCGGGGGTCCCTACGAGCAGTACTTC. The encoded protein is CASSRGGPYEQYF.

This clone was found once. The V gene is TRBV18, the J gene TRBJ2-7, with a tentative D call TRBD1 (6 bases). Trimming shortened V by 5 bases and J by 4 bases, and 6 bases separated the two germline ends. Germline loops: CDR1 KGHSH, CDR2 LQKENI. This CDR3 has 11 amino acids. This CDR3 reads CASSGQYEQYF. CDR3 in DNA: TGTGCCAGCTCAGGACAGTACGAGCAGTACTTC.

This clone was seen just once. The CDR3 DNA follows: TGTGCCAGCAGCTTATACCCCAGGGCCGCAACTAATGAAAAACTGTTTTTT. Protein sequence: CASSLYPRAATNEKLFF. The rearrangement links TRBV7-8 to TRBJ1-4, with D maybe TRBD1 (5 bases). The CDR3 is 17 amino acids. V was pared by 2 bases and J by 0 bases, with 13 bases between. Germline V gives CDR1 SGHVS, CDR2 FQNEAQ. The variable domain in full, with the rest retrieved from reference TRBV7-8 and TRBJ1-4, is GAGVSQSPRYKVAKRGQDVALRCDPISGHVSLFWYQQALGQGPEFLTYFQNEAQLDKSGLPSDRFFAERPEGSVSTLKIQRTQQEDSAVYLCASSLYPRAATNEKLFFGSGTQLSVL.

CDR3 in amino acids: CASSSRTRTSGNTIYF. CDR3 bases: TGTGCCAGCAGCTCGCGGACACGGACCTCTGGAAACACCATATATTTT. This chain links TRBV11-3 with TRBJ1-3, with D tentatively TRBD1 (5 bases). V gave up 4 bases and J gave up 0 bases, with 13 bases separating them. CDR1 SGHNT and CDR2 YENEEA come from the germline V gene. This CDR3 contains 16 residues.

J is TRBJ1-4 and V is TRBV18; D is perhaps TRBD1 (5 bases). The CDR3 covers 15 residues. V dropped 3 bases and J dropped 8 bases, with 16 bases sitting between them. Germline V gene data show CDR1 as KGHSH and CDR2 as LQKENI. Here the CDR3 DNA reads TGTGCCAGCTCACCGTTGACAGCTGGGCGAGAAAAACTGTTTTTT. Translated, it gives CASSPLTAGREKLFF. The variable domain in full, with the rest retrieved from reference TRBV18 and TRBJ1-4, is NAGVMQNPRHLVRRRGQEARLRCSPMKGHSHVYWYRQLPEEGLKFMVYLQKENIIDESGMPKERFSAEFPKEGPSILRIQQVVRGDSAAYFCASSPLTAGREKLFFGSGTQLSVL.

The CDR3 spells CASSLGQVTDTQYF. CDR3 coding DNA: TGCGCCAGCAGCTTGGGGCAGGTCACAGATACGCAGTATTTT. The rearrangement uses TRBV5-1 and TRBJ2-3; D not resolved. Trimming pared 0 bases from V and 2 bases from J, leaving 7 bases between. This CDR3 comprises 14 residues. Germline CDR1 SGHRS, CDR2 YFSETQ.

This clone was picked up a small number of times. The genes are TRBV14 and TRBJ1-2; TRBD1 matches 8 bases. The V segment lost 1 base and the J segment 4 bases; nucleotides outside the gene matches: 5. The CDR3 is 15 amino acids. Per germline, CDR1 SGHDN and CDR2 FVKESK. The CDR3 DNA sequence: TGTGCCAGCAGCCAAGTTGGACAGGGCTCCTATGGCTACACCTTC. Its translation is CASSQVGQGSYGYTF.

The gene calls are TRBV7-3 and TRBJ2-1; TRBD2 aligns across 9 bases. The length of the CDR3 is 16 residues. Germline lookup yields CDR1 SGHTA and CDR2 FQGTGA. Trimming at V came to 4 bases and at J to 3 bases, leaving 7 bases not matched to a gene. The CDR3: CASSSLAGGGYNEQFF. DNA for the CDR3: TGTGCCAGCAGCTCCTTGGCGGGAGGGGGCTACAATGAGCAGTTCTTC.

The rearrangement links TRBV7-9 to TRBJ1-3; TRBD1 aligns across 9 bases. CDR3 length equals 19 residues. CDR1 SEHNR and CDR2 FQNEAQ come from the germline V gene (reference sequence). With V trimmed by 5 bases and J by 3 bases, 17 bases remained unmatched. The CDR3 reads CASSGRDREVRVVGNTIYF. DNA of the CDR3: TGTGCCAGCAGCGGACGGGACAGGGAGGTACGGGTAGTTGGAAACACCATATATTTT. Full variable domain (missing parts from reference TRBV7-9 and TRBJ1-3): DTGVSQNPRHKITKRGQNVTFRCDPISEHNRLYWYRQTLGQGPEFLTYFQNEAQLEKSRLLSDRFSAERPKGSFSTLEIQRTEQGDSAMYLCASSGRDREVRVVGNTIYFGEGSWLTVV.